The following is a T cell receptor (beta chain) sequence with its context. Its antigen is not identified. This specimen belongs to a study of T-cell reconstitution after alpha-beta-depleted transplantation in children. The V gene's germline CDR1 is SNHLY and CDR2 FYNNEI. V lost 4 bases to trimming and J lost 3 bases, with 7 bases between them. There are 12 residues in the CDR3. Study-level results: The origin of high day-60 TCRbeta diversity in some patients lay in surviving recipient T cells and thymic progenitors. T-cell numbers and diversity one year post-transplant derived largely from freshly generated T cells. At around two months after transplant, the alpha-beta T cells were reportedly derived from several hundred expanded clones that came from non-depleted graft cells.

Preparation of the TCRbeta library involved a method that used unique molecular identifiers. TCRdb re-called the PCR reads with MiXCR, one entry per CDR3 protein. Among 900,000 or so distinct CDR3 sequences listed, roughly 15% were seen once. J is TRBJ2-7 and V is TRBV2, with D hard to call. The clonotype comes from a male patient younger than 18 who had a stem cell transplant for acute lymphoblastic leukemia, so the T cells may come from the graft donor. Here the sequenced sample was PBMCs, mostly from graft donor cells, taken 360 days after TCRalphabeta/CD19-depleted stem cell transplant. The chain's CDR3 is CASSVFNYEQYF. CDR3 in DNA: TGTGCCAGCAGTGTATTTAACTACGAGCAGTACTTC.